This TCR beta chain originates from a study of regulatory T cells in long-lasting Graves disease. Study results and limitations: Persistent-disease Graves' patients showed less TCR diversity than new cases. A greater number of public clonotypes (2,741) was shared by persistent patients than by new patients (approximately 1,000).

Regarding time point: newly diagnosed GD, antithyroid drugs for less than 3 months. With RNA extracted from PBMCs as input, the TCR library was made. Patients of an endocrinology department in Xi'an, China, were included. Researchers made TCR beta libraries by using iRepertoire HTBI primers and running Arm-PCR on CDR3 regions. TCRdb itself ran the multiplex PCR reads through MiXCR, one entry per CDR3 protein. The table includes some 250,000 distinct CDR3 sequences, around 17% detected once. This clonotype was observed many times. What it binds is unknown. Germline V CDR1 and CDR2: LNHDA, SQIVND (reference sequence). The trim removed 5 bases at V and 0 bases at J, leaving 5 bases unmatched. The CDR3 extends over 16 amino acids.

This material consisted of peripheral blood mononuclear cells (PBMCs), taken at new diagnosis, from a patient treated with antithyroid drugs. This TCR was recovered from a female donor with Graves disease. The chain has TRBV19 and TRBJ1-4, with 8 bases aligning to TRBD1. The CDR3 DNA sequence: TGTGCCAGTAGTGACAGGGGCGGCTCAACTAATGAAAAACTGTTTTTT. Its protein product is CASSDRGGSTNEKLFF.